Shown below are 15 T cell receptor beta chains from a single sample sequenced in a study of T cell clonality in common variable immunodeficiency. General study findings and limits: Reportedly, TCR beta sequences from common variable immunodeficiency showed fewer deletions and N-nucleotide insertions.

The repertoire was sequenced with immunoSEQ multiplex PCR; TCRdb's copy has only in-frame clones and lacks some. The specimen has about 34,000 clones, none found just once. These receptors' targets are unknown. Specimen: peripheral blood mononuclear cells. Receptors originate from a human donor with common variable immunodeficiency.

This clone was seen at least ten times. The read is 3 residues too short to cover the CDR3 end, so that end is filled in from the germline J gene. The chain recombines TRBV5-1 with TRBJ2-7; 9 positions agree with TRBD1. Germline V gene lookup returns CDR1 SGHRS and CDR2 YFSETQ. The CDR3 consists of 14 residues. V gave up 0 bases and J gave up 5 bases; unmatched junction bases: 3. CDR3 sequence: CASSLEGQGHEQYF. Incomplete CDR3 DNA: TGCGCCAGCAGCTTGGAGGGACAGGGCCACGAG. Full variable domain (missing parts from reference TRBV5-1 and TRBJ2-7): KAGVTQTPRYLIKTRGQQVTLSCSPISGHRSVSWYQQTPGQGLQFLFEYFSETQRNKGNFPGRFSGRQFSNSRSEMNVSTLELGDSALYLCASSLEGQGHEQYFGPGTRLTVT.

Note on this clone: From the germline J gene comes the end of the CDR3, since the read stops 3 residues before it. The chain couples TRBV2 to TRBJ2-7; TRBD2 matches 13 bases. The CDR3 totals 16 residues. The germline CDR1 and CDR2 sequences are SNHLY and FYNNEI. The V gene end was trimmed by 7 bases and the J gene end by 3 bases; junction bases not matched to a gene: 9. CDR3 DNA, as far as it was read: TGTGCCAGCATGGGGACTAGCGGGATCCTTTACTACGAG. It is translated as CASMGTSGILYYE. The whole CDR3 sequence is CASMGTSGILYYEQYF.

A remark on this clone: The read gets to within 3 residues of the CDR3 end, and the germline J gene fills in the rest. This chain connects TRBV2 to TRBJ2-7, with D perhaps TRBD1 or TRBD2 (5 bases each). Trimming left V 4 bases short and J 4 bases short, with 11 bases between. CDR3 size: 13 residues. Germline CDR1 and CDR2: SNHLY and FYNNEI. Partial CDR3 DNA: TGTGCCAGCAGTGGAGGGGCGCGGTACGAG. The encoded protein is CASSGGARYE. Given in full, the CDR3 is CASSGGARYEQYF.

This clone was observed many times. Incomplete CDR3 DNA: TGTGCCAGCAAAGAGGGGGCGGTCGATGAAAAA. As protein: CASKEGAVDEK. The CDR3 in its entirety is CASKEGAVDEKLFF. V gene TRBV2 combines with J gene TRBJ1-4; 7 positions match TRBD1. The sequenced fragment ends 3 residues before the CDR3 boundary, so the rest is inferred from the germline J gene. V trimming: 7 bases; J trimming: 6 bases; junction bases outside the gene matches: 8. Germline V gives CDR1 SNHLY, CDR2 FYNNEI. CDR3 length equals 14 residues.

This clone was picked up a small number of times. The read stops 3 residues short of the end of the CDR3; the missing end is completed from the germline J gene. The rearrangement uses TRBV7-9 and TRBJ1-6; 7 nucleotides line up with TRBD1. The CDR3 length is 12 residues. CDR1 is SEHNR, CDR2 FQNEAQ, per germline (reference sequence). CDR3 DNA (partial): TGTGCCAGCAGCGTCAGCCAGGGGGCC. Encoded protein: CASSVSQGA. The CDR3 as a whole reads CASSVSQGALHF.

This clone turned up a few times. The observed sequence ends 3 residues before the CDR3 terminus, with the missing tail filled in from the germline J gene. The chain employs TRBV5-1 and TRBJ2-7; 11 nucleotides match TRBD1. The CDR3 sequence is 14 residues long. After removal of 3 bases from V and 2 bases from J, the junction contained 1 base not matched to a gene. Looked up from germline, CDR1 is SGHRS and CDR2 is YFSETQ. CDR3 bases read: TGCGCCAGCAGCTCGGGACAGGGGGCCTACGAG. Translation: CASSSGQGAYE. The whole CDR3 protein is CASSSGQGAYEQYF. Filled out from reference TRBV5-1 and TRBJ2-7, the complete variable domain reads KAGVTQTPRYLIKTRGQQVTLSCSPISGHRSVSWYQQTPGQGLQFLFEYFSETQRNKGNFPGRFSGRQFSNSRSEMNVSTLELGDSALYLCASSSGQGAYEQYFGPGTRLTVT.

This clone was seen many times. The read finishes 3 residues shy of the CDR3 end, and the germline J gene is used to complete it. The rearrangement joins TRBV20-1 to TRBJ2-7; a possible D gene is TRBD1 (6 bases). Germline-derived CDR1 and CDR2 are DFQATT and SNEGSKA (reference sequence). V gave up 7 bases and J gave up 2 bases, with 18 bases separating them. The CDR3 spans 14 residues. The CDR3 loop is CSGPKGEGAYEQYF. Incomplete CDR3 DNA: TGCAGTGGGCCTAAGGGGGAAGGGGCCTACGAG.

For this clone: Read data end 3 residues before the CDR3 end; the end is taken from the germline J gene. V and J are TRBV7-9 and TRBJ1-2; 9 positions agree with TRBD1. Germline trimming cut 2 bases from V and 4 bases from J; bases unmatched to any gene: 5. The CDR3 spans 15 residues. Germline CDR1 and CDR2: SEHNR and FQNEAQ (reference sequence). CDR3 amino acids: CASSLPQGAGYGYTF. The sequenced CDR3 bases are TGTGCCAGCAGCTTACCACAGGGGGCTGGCTATGGC.

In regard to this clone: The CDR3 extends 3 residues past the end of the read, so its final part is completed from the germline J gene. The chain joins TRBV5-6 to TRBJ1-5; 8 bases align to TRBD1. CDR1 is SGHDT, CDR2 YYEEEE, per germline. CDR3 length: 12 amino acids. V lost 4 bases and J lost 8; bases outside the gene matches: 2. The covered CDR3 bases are TGTGCCAGCAGCACAGGGGGGGAGCCC. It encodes CASSTGGEP. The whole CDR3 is CASSTGGEPQHF.

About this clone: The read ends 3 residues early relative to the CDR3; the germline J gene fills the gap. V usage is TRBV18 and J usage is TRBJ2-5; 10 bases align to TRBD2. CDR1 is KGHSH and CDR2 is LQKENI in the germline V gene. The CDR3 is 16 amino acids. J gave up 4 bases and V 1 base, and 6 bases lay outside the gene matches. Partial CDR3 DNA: TGTGCCAGCTCACCACAACTAGCGGGGACAGGAGAGACC. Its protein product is CASSPQLAGTGET. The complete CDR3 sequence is CASSPQLAGTGETQYF.

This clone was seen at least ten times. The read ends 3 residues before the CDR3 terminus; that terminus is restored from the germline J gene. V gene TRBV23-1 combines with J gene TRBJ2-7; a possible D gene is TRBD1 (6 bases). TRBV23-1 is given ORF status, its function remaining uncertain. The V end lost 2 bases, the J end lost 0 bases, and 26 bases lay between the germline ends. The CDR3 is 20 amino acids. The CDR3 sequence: CASSQSSDNRASGSSYEQYF. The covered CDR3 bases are TGCGCCAGCAGTCAAAGTTCGGACAACAGGGCTTCGGGAAGCTCCTACGAG.

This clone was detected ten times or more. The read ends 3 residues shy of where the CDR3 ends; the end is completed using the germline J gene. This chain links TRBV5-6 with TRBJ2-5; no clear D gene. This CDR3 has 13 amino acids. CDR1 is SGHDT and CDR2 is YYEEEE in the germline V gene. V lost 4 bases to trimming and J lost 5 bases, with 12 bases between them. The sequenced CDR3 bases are TGTGCCAGCAGCCGTCATGGCATCGAGACC. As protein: CASSRHGIET. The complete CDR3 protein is CASSRHGIETQYF.

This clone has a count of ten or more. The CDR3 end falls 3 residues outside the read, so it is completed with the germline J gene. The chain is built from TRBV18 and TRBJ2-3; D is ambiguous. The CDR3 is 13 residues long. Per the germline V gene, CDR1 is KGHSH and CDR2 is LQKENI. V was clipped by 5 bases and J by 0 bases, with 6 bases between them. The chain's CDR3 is CASSATSTDTQYF. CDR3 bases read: TGTGCCAGCTCAGCGACTAGCACAGATACG.

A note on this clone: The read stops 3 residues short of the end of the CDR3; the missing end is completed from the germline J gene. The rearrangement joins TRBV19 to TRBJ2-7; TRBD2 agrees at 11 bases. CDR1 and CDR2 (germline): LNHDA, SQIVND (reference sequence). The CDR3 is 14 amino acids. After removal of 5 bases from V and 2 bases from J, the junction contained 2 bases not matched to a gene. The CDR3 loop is CASSLGLAAYEQYF. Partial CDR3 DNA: TGTGCCAGTAGTTTGGGACTAGCGGCCTACGAG.

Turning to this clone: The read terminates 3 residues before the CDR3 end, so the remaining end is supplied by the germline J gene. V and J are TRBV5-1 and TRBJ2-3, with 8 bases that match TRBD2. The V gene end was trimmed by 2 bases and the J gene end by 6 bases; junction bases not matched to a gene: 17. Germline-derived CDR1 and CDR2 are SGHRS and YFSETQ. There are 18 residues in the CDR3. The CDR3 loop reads CASSFLSGSFVVVDTQYF. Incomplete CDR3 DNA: TGCGCCAGCAGCTTTCTAAGCGGGAGTTTTGTCGTAGTGGATACG.